These 5 T cell receptor beta chains came from one sample sequenced in a study of blood T cell repertoires in COVID-19. Assay used: immunoSEQ multiplex PCR; TCRdb lists only in-frame clones, some missing. This table has around 180,000 clones, 80% to 85% appearing once. Sequences were obtained from peripheral blood. The receptors originated from a woman aged 25 to 39 with acute or convalescent COVID-19.

The chain carries TRBV29-1 and TRBJ2-7; 9 positions match TRBD2. Germline V CDR1 and CDR2: SQVTM, ANQGSEA. This CDR3 is 13 amino acids long. J gave up 4 bases and V 4 bases, and 5 bases lay outside the gene matches. The CDR3 bases are TGCAGCGTTGGGTTTGCGGGGGGGTACGAGCAGTACTTC. This codes for CSVGFAGGYEQYF.

The chain is built from TRBV4-1 and TRBJ1-1, with D perhaps TRBD1 (6 bases). This CDR3 comprises 13 residues. Germline CDR1 is MGHRA and CDR2 is YSYEKL. V was shortened by 1 base and J by 12 bases, with 15 bases between the two germline ends. The CDR3 DNA sequence: TGCGCCAGCAGCCAAGTCGGCTACAGGGTAACTTTCTTT. Translating it yields CASSQVGYRVTFF.

The chain employs TRBV27 and TRBJ2-5, with D possibly matching TRBD1 (5 bases). The germline gives CDR1 MNHEY, CDR2 SMNVEV (reference sequence). V lost 5 bases and J lost 0, with 13 bases in between. CDR3 size: 15 residues. CDR3 protein: CASSIGAGHQETQYF. CDR3 DNA sequence: TGTGCCAGCAGTATAGGGGCTGGGCACCAAGAGACCCAGTACTTC.

The chain joins TRBV27 to TRBJ2-7; D call uncertain. This CDR3 contains 14 residues. Trimming pared 1 base from V and 6 bases from J, leaving 13 bases between. CDR1 and CDR2 from the germline V gene are MNHEY and SMNVEV (reference sequence). Here the CDR3 DNA reads TGTGCCAGCAGTTTATACCCTAGTGTTCCCGAGCAGTACTTC. As protein: CASSLYPSVPEQYF.

This chain links TRBV27 with TRBJ2-5; tentative D call: TRBD1 (6 bases). CDR1 is MNHEY, CDR2 SMNVEV, per germline (reference sequence). The CDR3 length is 13 residues. Trimming cost V 7 bases and J 5 bases, with 14 bases left between them. CDR3 DNA: TGTGCCAGCAAAAGGGGGTCGTGGGAGACCCAGTACTTC. It yields the protein CASKRGSWETQYF.